The 3 T cell receptor beta chains below all came from one sample that was sequenced in a study of blood T cell repertoires in COVID-19 (dated by TCRdb to 2020 to 2021). Library generation was performed with the immunoSEQ multiplex PCR assay. TCRdb obtained this table from immuneACCESS and retained in-frame rearrangements with V and J assigned. These tables miss some clones; where compared with another copy, unresolved V genes account for less than half of the shortfall, and the remainder is unexplained. This sample lists roughly 250,000 clones; around 83% were detected once. 9.6% of the sample belongs to the ten largest clones. Sequenced material: peripheral blood. The receptors were gathered from an elderly woman with acute or convalescent COVID-19.

CDR3 nucleotide sequence: TGTGCCAGCAGACTGGACAGGGTCTTCACTGAAGCTTTCTTT. Translated, it gives CASRLDRVFTEAFF. The chain is built from TRBV6-5 and TRBJ1-1; 8 bases are a match to TRBD1. The CDR3 has 14 residues. The J segment lost 4 bases and the V segment lost 6 bases, leaving 7 bases of the junction unmatched. CDR1 is MNHEY and CDR2 is SVGAGI in the germline V gene.

This clone has just a few counts. The gene calls are TRBV28 and TRBJ1-1; a possible D gene is TRBD1 (6 bases). This CDR3 contains 14 residues. V gave up 2 bases and J gave up 2 bases, with 9 bases separating them. Germline V gives CDR1 MDHEN, CDR2 SYDVKM. The CDR3 region is CASSLGTHNTEAFF. DNA for the CDR3: TGTGCCAGCAGTTTAGGGACACATAACACTGAAGCTTTCTTT.

The rearrangement links TRBV27 to TRBJ2-1, with 8 bases lining up with TRBD2. CDR1 MNHEY and CDR2 SMNVEV come from the germline V gene (reference sequence). V was clipped by 0 bases and J by 6 bases; unmatched bases: 4. This CDR3 has 15 residues. DNA for the CDR3: TGTGCCAGCAGTTTATCGGGTCGGGGGGGCAATGAGCAGTTCTTC. Encoded protein: CASSLSGRGGNEQFF.